Each of the 21 T cell receptor beta chains below was sequenced from the same sample in a study of T cell responses to AZD1222 COVID-19 vaccine. TCRdb's table, derived via immunoSEQ multiplex PCR, lists solely in-frame clones and lacks some. The sample yields around 70,000 clones, over 60% seen once. Material: peripheral blood, obtained on day 0 of AZD1222 vaccination. All receptors come from an adult in good health.

As to this clone: The junction does not match germline at one end; this may be a read error. The genes are TRBV12-3 or TRBV12-4 and TRBJ2-1; 7 bases line up with TRBD2. The CDR3 extends over 12 amino acids. DNA of the CDR3: TGTGCCAGCAGTTTAGTATCGGGGGGTCATATCTTC. Residues: CASSLVSGGHIF.

The chain uses TRBV12-3 or TRBV12-4 and TRBJ1-5; unclear D gene. Trimming took off 3 bases at V and 0 bases at J, with 3 bases between the two ends. CDR3 length: 13 amino acids. The DNA of the CDR3 is TGTGCCAGCAGTTTTGCTAGCAATCAGCCCCAGCATTTT. Protein: CASSFASNQPQHF.

This sequence joins TRBV11-2 and TRBJ1-5; 7 bases are shared with TRBD1. This CDR3 has 15 amino acids. Germline assignment: CDR1 SGHAT and CDR2 FQNNGV. Losses at the gene ends were 5 bases for V and 6 bases for J; bases not matched to a gene: 10. The CDR3 here is CASSPDRGGIQPQHF. In nucleotides, the CDR3 is TGTGCCAGCAGCCCAGATAGAGGGGGCATTCAGCCCCAGCATTTT.

The rearrangement uses TRBV25-1 and TRBJ2-7, with D maybe TRBD1 (8 bases). CDR3 length: 17 amino acids. V was clipped by 3 bases and J by 4 bases, with 22 bases between them. The germline CDR1 and CDR2 sequences are MGHDK and SYGVNS. The CDR3 nucleotides are TGTGCCAGCAGTGATCAAGGACAGGGAGGGAGTTTATACGAGCAGTACTTC. This gives the protein CASSDQGQGGSLYEQYF.

V usage is TRBV29-1 and J usage is TRBJ2-3; no reliable D call. Germline loops: CDR1 SQVTM, CDR2 ANQGSEA. The CDR3 loop spans 13 amino acids. With 5 bases removed from V and 2 bases from J, the gap between germline ends came to 11 bases. CDR3 loop: CSVSDRVTDTQYF. CDR3 nucleotides: TGCAGCGTTAGCGATAGGGTCACAGATACGCAGTATTTT.

This clone was found a few times. This rearrangement joins TRBV6-5 to TRBJ1-2; the match to TRBD1 covers 7 bases. The CDR3 sequence is 12 residues long. After removal of 6 bases from V and 8 bases from J, the junction contained 6 bases not matched to a gene. The germline V gene has CDR1 MNHEY and CDR2 SVGAGI. The CDR3 bases are TGTGCCAGCAGCCTCACAGGGGACGGCTACACCTTC. It yields the protein CASSLTGDGYTF.

This sequence joins TRBV7-8 and TRBJ1-1; weak D call: TRBD1 (5 bases). The germline V gene encodes CDR1 SGHVS and CDR2 FQNEAQ. Trimming pared 4 bases from V and 4 bases from J, leaving 16 bases between. CDR3 size: 15 residues. CDR3 residues: CASSSSGVGVTEAFF. The CDR3 nucleotides read TGTGCCAGCAGCTCATCGGGGGTCGGAGTCACTGAAGCTTTCTTT.

About this clone itself: The sample contains more than one DNA sequence encoding this CDR3. The rearrangement uses TRBV18 and TRBJ2-7, with 7 bases identical to TRBD1. Germline V lookup: CDR1 KGHSH, CDR2 LQKENI. V trimming: 0 bases; J trimming: 4 bases; junction bases outside the gene matches: 3. This CDR3 has 14 residues. The CDR3 DNA reads as TGTGCCAGCTCACCACCGGGACAGTTATACGAGCAGTACTTC. Its protein is CASSPPGQLYEQYF.

The chain joins TRBV9 to TRBJ2-2; 14 positions match TRBD2. The CDR3 spans 16 residues. The ends lost 0 bases at V and 5 bases at J; junction bases unmatched: 0. The germline V gene has CDR1 SGDLS and CDR2 YYNGEE. CDR3 amino acids: CASSVGTSGGTGELFF. CDR3 nucleotide sequence: TGTGCCAGCAGCGTAGGGACTAGCGGGGGGACCGGGGAGCTGTTTTTT.

The rearrangement uses TRBV9 and TRBJ2-4; no reliable D call. Germline V gives CDR1 SGDLS, CDR2 YYNGEE. V was pared by 0 bases and J by 0 bases, with 19 bases between. The CDR3 sequence is 19 residues long. Written as DNA, the CDR3 is TGTGCCAGCAGCGTAGGAGGATGGCTGACCACGCTAGCCAAAAACATTCAGTACTTC. It encodes CASSVGGWLTTLAKNIQYF. The whole variable domain, filled in from reference TRBV9 and TRBJ2-4, reads DSGVTQTPKHLITATGQRVTLRCSPRSGDLSVYWYQQSLDQGLQFLIQYYNGEERAKGNILERFSAQQFPDLHSELNLSSLELGDSALYFCASSVGGWLTTLAKNIQYFGAGTRLSVL.

V usage is TRBV19 and J usage is TRBJ2-3; a possible D gene is TRBD2 (6 bases). CDR1 is LNHDA and CDR2 is SQIVND in the germline V gene (reference sequence). V was trimmed by 5 bases and J by 3 bases, leaving 12 bases between them. The length of the CDR3 is 14 residues. CDR3 sequence: CASSPGLTTDTQYF. In DNA, the CDR3 is TGTGCCAGTAGTCCTGGACTAACTACAGATACGCAGTATTTT.

The J gene is TRBJ1-1, the V gene TRBV11-2, with D hard to call. The CDR3 has 14 residues. V was cut by 3 bases and J by 1 base, with 9 bases left in between. Germline assignment: CDR1 SGHAT and CDR2 FQNNGV. The DNA of the CDR3 is TGTGCCAGCAGCTTTAATCAGGAGAACACTGAAGCTTTCTTT. Encoded protein: CASSFNQENTEAFF. Looking up the rest from reference TRBV11-2 and TRBJ1-1 gives the full variable domain: EAGVAQSPRYKIIEKRQSVAFWCNPISGHATLYWYQQILGQGPKLLIQFQNNGVVDDSQLPKDRFSAERLKGVDSTLKIQPAKLEDSAVYLCASSFNQENTEAFFGQGTRLTVV.

The chain uses TRBV19 and TRBJ2-3; D possibly corresponds to TRBD2 (8 bases). This CDR3 comprises 19 residues. Germline-derived CDR1 and CDR2 are LNHDA and SQIVND (reference sequence). The V and J ends lost 5 bases and 5 bases respectively, with 29 bases between them. The CDR3 coding sequence is TGTGCCAGTAGTCGCAGGGGGTTGAATTTTGCGGGGGGTTTAGATACGCAGTATTTT. Its translation is CASSRRGLNFAGGLDTQYF.

This chain links TRBV9 with TRBJ2-3; 7 bases agree with TRBD2. Germline V gene data show CDR1 as SGDLS and CDR2 as YYNGEE. After removal of 0 bases from V and 4 bases from J, the junction contained 5 bases not matched to a gene. CDR3 size: 15 residues. CDR3 bases: TGTGCCAGCAGCGTAGAGGGCGGGGGTGCAGATACGCAGTATTTT. Amino acid sequence: CASSVEGGGADTQYF.

The V and J genes are TRBV30 and TRBJ1-4; D gene uncertain. The CDR3 sequence is 13 residues long. CDR1 GTSNPN and CDR2 SVGIG come from the germline V gene (reference sequence). The V end lost 5 bases, the J end lost 7 bases, and 14 bases lay between the germline ends. CDR3 sequence reads: CAWSTGRVEKLFF. The CDR3 nucleotides are TGTGCCTGGTCGACCGGTCGGGTTGAAAAACTGTTTTTT. The variable domain in full, completed from reference TRBV30 and TRBJ1-4, reads SQTIHQWPATLVQPVGSPLSLECTVEGTSNPNLYWYRQAAGRGLQLLFYSVGIGQISSEVPQNLSASRPQDRQFILSSKKLLLSDSGFYLCAWSTGRVEKLFFGSGTQLSVL.

The chain carries TRBV6-5 and TRBJ1-6, with TRBD1 matching over 8 bases. V lost 8 bases and J lost 9; bases outside the gene matches: 12. Germline CDR1 MNHEY, CDR2 SVGAGI. The CDR3 has 15 residues. CDR3 amino acids: CASGKGQGRGSPLHF. The CDR3 DNA sequence: TGTGCCAGCGGAAAAGGACAGGGTAGGGGTTCACCCCTCCACTTT.

The CDR3: CASRDGIGVTEAFF. The DNA of the CDR3 is TGTGCCAGCAGGGATGGGATTGGGGTCACTGAAGCTTTCTTT. The chain uses TRBV28 and TRBJ1-1; D is uncertain. V dropped 6 bases and J dropped 4 bases, with 15 bases sitting between them. CDR3 length: 14 amino acids. Per germline, CDR1 MDHEN and CDR2 SYDVKM.

This chain links TRBV7-2 with TRBJ2-3; 11 positions agree with TRBD2. The CDR3 totals 17 residues. Per germline, CDR1 SGHTA and CDR2 FQGNSA. Germline trimming cut 1 base from V and 11 bases from J; bases unmatched to any gene: 14. CDR3 DNA sequence: TGTGCCAGCAGCTTAGGGGAGAGACTAGCGGGGTTGCAGGGGCAGTATTTT. As protein: CASSLGERLAGLQGQYF.

This clone has more than one count but fewer than ten. The CDR3 coding sequence is TGTGCCAGCAGCGTAGGGGATTTGGTTGAAAAACTGTTTTTT. This translates into CASSVGDLVEKLFF. The chain has TRBV7-8 and TRBJ1-4; tentative D call: TRBD1 (5 bases). The CDR3 extends over 14 amino acids. Trimming took 5 bases from V and 7 from J, leaving 14 bases between them. The germline CDR1 and CDR2 sequences are SGHVS and FQNEAQ.

V and J are TRBV19 and TRBJ2-2; D gene unclear. The V end was cut by 7 bases, the J end by 8 bases, with 8 bases between. Germline CDR1 reads LNHDA; CDR2 reads SQIVND (reference sequence). This CDR3 region has 11 residues. The CDR3 DNA is TGTGCCAGTACTACCCGTGGGGAGCTGTTTTTT. Translated: CASTTRGELFF. Full variable domain (outside the CDR3, taken from reference TRBV19 and TRBJ2-2): DGGITQSPKYLFRKEGQNVTLSCEQNLNHDAMYWYRQDPGQGLRLIYYSQIVNDFQKGDIAEGYSVSREKKESFPLTVTSAQKNPTAFYLCASTTRGELFFGEGSRLTVL.

This chain uses TRBV6-4 with TRBJ1-5, with D unresolved. CDR1 MRHNA and CDR2 SNTAGT come from the germline V gene. This CDR3 is built from 13 residues. V lost 4 bases and J 0 bases, leaving 4 bases between the germline ends. The CDR3 here is CASSANSNQPQHF. DNA of the CDR3: TGTGCCAGCAGTGCTAATAGCAATCAGCCCCAGCATTTT.